The rows below give T cell receptor beta chains drawn from one sample of a study of cytomegalovirus exposure and HLA in healthy donors. Some clones are missing from TCRdb's copy, which holds only in-frame ones; the method was immunoSEQ multiplex PCR. Of about 82,000 clones listed, 70% to 90% are singletons. Sequenced sample: PBMCs. The receptors come from a man aged 18 to 35 in good health and CMV-seronegative. The CDR3 runs from the conserved cysteine through the conserved F or W. Size tells how often a clone was seen (once, few, many) or the class of an expanded clone, and some rows leave it out.

abundance,j_gene,v_gene,CDR3aa
NA,TRBJ2-3,TRBV15,CATSRDRASGTDTDTQYF
NA,TRBJ2-7,TRBV28,CASSTRGRAYEQYF
NA,TRBJ2-1,TRBV7-8,CASGPTGGIYNEQFF
NA,TRBJ2-7,TRBV5-1,CASREMLAGGREQYF
once,TRBJ2-2,TRBV10-3,CAITPSANTGELFF
NA,TRBJ2-1,TRBV6-5,CASSWSRTGGGNEQFF
NA,TRBJ1-4,TRBV7-2,CASSGGAYEKLFF
NA,TRBJ1-1,TRBV7-9,CASSLVQGSNTEAFF
NA,TRBJ1-6,TRBV9,CASSVVGEPPLHF
NA,TRBJ2-7,TRBV19,CASSRRLGFLFSGGDYEQYF
NA,TRBJ2-2,TRBV27,CASSSLGAGTGELFF
once,TRBJ2-7,TRBV5-1,CASSLVQFPYEQYF
NA,TRBJ1-2,TRBV6-4,CASSDGSQGYYGYTF
NA,TRBJ2-1,TRBV27,CASSLILLSNEQFF
NA,TRBJ2-7,TRBV9,CASSVEAVSYEQYF
NA,TRBJ2-1,TRBV6-5,CASSYPRGSYNEQFF
NA,TRBJ2-1,TRBV4-1,CASSPIGHSRAGGSNEQFF
NA,TRBJ2-1,TRBV5-1,CASSATGQGAFNEQFF
NA,TRBJ2-1,TRBV4-2,CASSQVGLVGGEQFF
NA,TRBJ1-5,TRBV2,CASRADRGRNQPQHF
NA,TRBJ2-3,TRBV6-6,CASTNRRTDTQYF
NA,TRBJ2-2,TRBV9,CASSVLTGAYTGELFF
NA,TRBJ1-1,TRBV27,CASTGSLNTEAFF
NA,NA,TRBV10-3,CATFSGTGDNEQYF
NA,TRBJ1-4,TRBV30,CAWSPDRVTNEKLFF
NA,NA,TRBV11-3,CASSLVAGGPEQYF
NA,TRBJ2-5,TRBV6-5,CASTRTAPASETQYF
NA,TRBJ1-2,TRBV29-1,CSVETGGGYTF
NA,TRBJ2-2,TRBV7-9,CASSLGGLAGTIGELFF
NA,TRBJ1-1,TRBV28,CASRSLPGVPEAFF
NA,TRBJ2-7,TRBV28,CASSSGLAGAYEQYF
once,NA,TRBV5-1,CASSLAGTGAHEQYF
NA,TRBJ1-1,TRBV9,CASSVRDIQNTEAFF
once,TRBJ2-5,TRBV5-1,CASSFRRERWETQYF
NA,TRBJ2-1,TRBV29-1,CSVAGLAGANEQFF
NA,TRBJ1-2,TRBV9,CASSARIGGYTF
NA,TRBJ2-2,TRBV2,CASGDRGGLFF
NA,TRBJ2-7,TRBV5-1,CASSFPLAGASYEQYF
few,TRBJ2-2,TRBV6-1,CASNPRTGATGELFF
NA,TRBJ1-1,TRBV29-1,CSVLHMNTEAFF
NA,TRBJ1-2,TRBV7-2,CASSSRTGHYGYTF
NA,TRBJ2-7,TRBV15,CATSWSGTGSDEQYF
NA,NA,TRBV28,CASSSSRYEQYF
once,TRBJ1-1,TRBV15,CATSYETGRFSEAFF
NA,TRBJ2-5,TRBV5-1,CASSLEQTTTQYF
NA,TRBJ2-6,TRBV19,CASSKQGSGANVLTF
NA,TRBJ2-6,TRBV29-1,CSVKITGANVLTF
NA,TRBJ2-5,TRBV28,CASSPMQTSGSKTQYF
NA,TRBJ1-1,TRBV25-1,CASRDNRSTEAFF
NA,TRBJ2-1,TRBV27,CASRDSGTAYNEQFF
NA,TRBJ1-4,TRBV6-1,CASSGPWTGCFF
NA,TRBJ2-1,TRBV19,CASDNRLAGGLRNEQFF
NA,TRBJ1-1,TRBV27,CASSLSGDVAEAFF
NA,TRBJ1-1,TRBV30,CACRPDQQGLNTEAFF
NA,TRBJ1-4,TRBV19,CASSAKPTTNEKLFF